These 32 T cell receptor beta chains share one sample of origin, sequenced in a study of T cell clonotyping in hematopoietic cell transplantation. The data were produced by immunoSEQ multiplex PCR, yet TCRdb's version contains in-frame clones alone and is incomplete. This table holds approximately 41,000 clones, 95% found once. Material: peripheral blood mononuclear cells. Receptors originate from a man aged 25 to 40 in good health. Some clones in this sample may be carry-over from other donors' samples.

The rearrangement uses TRBV5-6 and TRBJ1-5; tentatively, D is TRBD1 (5 bases). The CDR3 is made up of 14 amino acids. Germline V gene data show CDR1 as SGHDT and CDR2 as YYEEEE. With 4 bases removed from V and 2 bases from J, the gap between germline ends came to 10 bases. CDR3: CASSLRVGNQPQHF. CDR3 in DNA: TGTGCCAGCAGCCTCAGGGTTGGCAATCAGCCCCAGCATTTT. Filled out from reference TRBV5-6 and TRBJ1-5, the complete variable domain reads DAGVTQSPTHLIKTRGQQVTLRCSPKSGHDTVSWYQQALGQGPQFIFQYYEEEERQRGNFPDRFSGHQFPNYSSELNVNALLLGDSALYLCASSLRVGNQPQHFGDGTRLSIL.

The genes are TRBV19 and TRBJ2-7, with 8 bases that match TRBD2. The J segment lost 3 bases and the V segment lost 10 bases, leaving 14 bases of the junction unmatched. This CDR3 has 15 amino acids. The germline V gene has CDR1 LNHDA and CDR2 SQIVND (reference sequence). CDR3 nucleotide sequence: TGTGCCACCTCCCGAACTAGCGGAGGACACTACGAGCAGTACTTC. This gives the protein CATSRTSGGHYEQYF. The whole variable domain, remainder taken from reference TRBV19 and TRBJ2-7, is DGGITQSPKYLFRKEGQNVTLSCEQNLNHDAMYWYRQDPGQGLRLIYYSQIVNDFQKGDIAEGYSVSREKKESFPLTVTSAQKNPTAFYLCATSRTSGGHYEQYFGPGTRLTVT.

This chain links TRBV5-1 with TRBJ1-2, with 9 bases fitting TRBD1. Per the germline V gene, CDR1 is SGHRS and CDR2 is YFSETQ. This CDR3 spans 16 amino acids. V lost 4 bases, J lost 8 bases, and 15 bases stayed unmatched. CDR3 sequence: CASSPGTGLNDGGYTF. Here the CDR3 DNA reads TGCGCCAGCAGCCCCGGGACAGGGTTGAATGATGGAGGCTACACCTTC.

The chain has TRBV7-9 and TRBJ2-3; unclear D gene. The V end was cut by 6 bases, the J end by 1 base, with 14 bases between. Germline V gene lookup returns CDR1 SEHNR and CDR2 FQNEAQ (reference sequence). This CDR3 comprises 15 residues. Written as DNA, the CDR3 is TGTGCCAGCAGATACTCGGGTTACGGCACAGATACGCAGTATTTT. This gives the protein CASRYSGYGTDTQYF.

V is TRBV2 and J is TRBJ2-1, with D possibly called TRBD1 or TRBD2 (5 bases each). There are 14 residues in the CDR3. The V gene's germline CDR1 is SNHLY and CDR2 FYNNEI. V was clipped by 6 bases and J by 6 bases, with 15 bases between them. The CDR3 is CASRGVSSSNEQFF. The DNA for the CDR3 is TGTGCCAGCAGGGGGGTTAGTTCGTCCAATGAGCAGTTCTTC.

This rearrangement joins TRBV27 to TRBJ1-6, with D tentatively TRBD1 (5 bases). V lost 5 bases to trimming and J lost 7 bases, with 15 bases between them. The CDR3 has 15 residues. CDR1 is MNHEY, CDR2 SMNVEV, per germline (reference sequence). CDR3 sequence reads: CASSVRDGPNSPLHF. The CDR3 nucleotides read TGTGCCAGCAGTGTCAGGGACGGCCCGAATTCACCCCTCCACTTT.

The rearrangement uses TRBV19 and TRBJ2-1; D might be TRBD2 (7 bases). Germline V gene data show CDR1 as LNHDA and CDR2 as SQIVND (reference sequence). Between the trimmed V and J ends, which lost 8 bases and 5 bases, there was a span of 19 bases. The CDR3 consists of 15 residues. This chain's CDR3 is CASGGRAGNDNEQFF. The CDR3 DNA follows: TGTGCCAGTGGGGGCCGAGCGGGGAACGACAATGAGCAGTTCTTC.

Written as DNA, the CDR3 is TGTGCCAGCAGCCGCAGGGACCACGAGCAGTACTTC. Residues: CASSRRDHEQYF. The chain is built from TRBV2 and TRBJ2-7, with D perhaps being TRBD1 or TRBD2 (5 bases each). Germline V gives CDR1 SNHLY, CDR2 FYNNEI. V was pared by 6 bases and J by 5 bases, with 11 bases between. The CDR3 runs to 12 residues.

The rearrangement uses TRBV30 and TRBJ2-5; tentatively, D is TRBD2 (6 bases). CDR3 size: 13 residues. Germline lookup yields CDR1 GTSNPN and CDR2 SVGIG (reference sequence). V was cut by 3 bases and J by 1 base, with 9 bases left in between. The CDR3 spells CAWSGGVQETQYF. DNA of the CDR3: TGTGCCTGGAGCGGCGGGGTCCAAGAGACCCAGTACTTC.

The chain has TRBV30 and TRBJ2-3; the match to TRBD2 covers 9 bases. V was pared by 2 bases and J by 9 bases, with 15 bases of the junction left unmatched. CDR3 length: 16 amino acids. The germline V gene encodes CDR1 GTSNPN and CDR2 SVGIG (reference sequence). CDR3 amino acids: CAWSKASGESIVTQYF. CDR3 bases: TGTGCCTGGAGTAAGGCTAGCGGGGAGAGTATCGTGACGCAGTATTTT.

The chain carries TRBV9 and TRBJ1-6, with no clear D. CDR1 is SGDLS and CDR2 is YYNGEE in the germline V gene. Between the trimmed V and J ends, which lost 0 bases and 8 bases, there was a span of 3 bases. The CDR3 covers 12 residues. CDR3 bases: TGTGCCAGCAGCGTAGGGGATTCACCCCTCCACTTT. It is translated as CASSVGDSPLHF.

Only one count was recorded for this clone. The rearrangement joins TRBV6-6 to TRBJ1-1; no firm D call. Trimming took 11 bases from V and 0 from J, leaving 10 bases between them. The germline gives CDR1 MNHNY, CDR2 SVGAGI (reference sequence). CDR3 size: 12 residues. CDR3 sequence: CALGIMNTEAFF. The CDR3 DNA is TGTGCCCTGGGGATCATGAACACTGAAGCTTTCTTT.

This clone occurred once. V usage is TRBV5-1 and J usage is TRBJ2-3; 8 positions agree with TRBD1. CDR1 is SGHRS, CDR2 YFSETQ, per germline. The CDR3 loop spans 15 amino acids. Trimming removed 0 bases from V and 2 bases from J; junction bases left unmatched: 2. As DNA, the CDR3 is TGCGCCAGCAGCTTGGGGACAGGGAACACAGATACGCAGTATTTT. It specifies CASSLGTGNTDTQYF.

The rearrangement links TRBV4-3 to TRBJ1-1; D perhaps matches TRBD1 (5 bases). The CDR3 runs to 14 residues. The germline V and J ends were trimmed by 2 bases and 1 base, with 8 bases remaining between them. Germline CDR1 reads LGHNA; CDR2 reads YSLEER. The CDR3 coding sequence is TGCGCCAGCAGCCAACAGGGTGGGAACACTGAAGCTTTCTTT. Amino acids: CASSQQGGNTEAFF.

The V call is TRBV5-1, the J call TRBJ1-5, with D unresolved. The CDR3 has 14 amino acids. Looked up from germline, CDR1 is SGHRS and CDR2 is YFSETQ. V was trimmed by 0 bases and J by 3 bases, leaving 7 bases between them. The CDR3 region is CASSLEGHNQPQHF. In nucleotides, the CDR3 is TGCGCCAGCAGCTTGGAAGGGCACAATCAGCCCCAGCATTTT. The full variable domain, its missing parts supplied by reference TRBV5-1 and TRBJ1-5, is KAGVTQTPRYLIKTRGQQVTLSCSPISGHRSVSWYQQTPGQGLQFLFEYFSETQRNKGNFPGRFSGRQFSNSRSEMNVSTLELGDSALYLCASSLEGHNQPQHFGDGTRLSIL.

The V call is TRBV7-2, the J call TRBJ2-7; tentatively, D is TRBD2 (6 bases). Germline V lookup: CDR1 SGHTA, CDR2 FQGNSA. This CDR3 contains 13 residues. Trimming shortened V by 5 bases and J by 7 bases, and 15 bases separated the two germline ends. CDR3 sequence: CASSPVGLAEQYF. Written as DNA, the CDR3 is TGTGCCAGCAGCCCAGTCGGCCTAGCGGAGCAGTACTTC.

This sequence joins TRBV11-3 and TRBJ2-5, with 10 bases lining up with TRBD2. This CDR3 region has 17 residues. Trimming took 1 base from V and 11 from J; bases not matched to a gene: 16. Germline values: CDR1 SGHNT, CDR2 YENEEA. The CDR3 reads CASSLGLVLAGEWEQYF. For the CDR3, the DNA is TGTGCCAGCAGCTTAGGGCTTGTGCTAGCGGGAGAATGGGAGCAGTACTTC. The entire variable domain, with the rest obtained from reference TRBV11-3 and TRBJ2-5, is as follows: EAGVVQSPRYKIIEKKQPVAFWCNPISGHNTLYWYLQNLGQGPELLIRYENEEAVDDSQLPKDRFSAERLKGVDSTLKIQPAELGDSAVYLCASSLGLVLAGEWEQYFGPGTRLLVL.

The J gene is TRBJ2-5, the V gene TRBV5-1, with 9 bases matching TRBD2. Germline V gene data show CDR1 as SGHRS and CDR2 as YFSETQ. V gave up 0 bases and J gave up 2 bases; unmatched junction bases: 5. CDR3 length: 16 amino acids. The CDR3 sequence is CASSLVGGGVQETQYF. CDR3 in DNA: TGCGCCAGCAGCTTGGTAGGCGGGGGGGTTCAAGAGACCCAGTACTTC.

J is TRBJ1-1 and V is TRBV6-5, with no clear D. CDR3 length: 12 amino acids. Germline CDR1 is MNHEY and CDR2 is SVGAGI. V was clipped by 4 bases and J by 1 base, with 4 bases between them. CDR3: CASSSPNTEAFF. Here the CDR3 DNA reads TGTGCCAGCAGTTCCCCGAACACTGAAGCTTTCTTT.

Written as DNA, the CDR3 is TGCAGTGCTGGGGACTATGGCTACACCTTC. This codes for CSAGDYGYTF. This chain connects TRBV20-1 to TRBJ1-2; D ambiguous. Germline lookup yields CDR1 DFQATT and CDR2 SNEGSKA (reference sequence). CDR3 length: 10 amino acids. The V end was cut by 5 bases, the J end by 3 bases, with 4 bases between.

This clone was seen only once. The chain joins TRBV11-2 to TRBJ2-7; a weak D match, TRBD1 (5 bases). The V end was cut by 3 bases, the J end by 5 bases, with 11 bases between. Germline CDR1 is SGHAT and CDR2 is FQNNGV. The CDR3 totals 13 residues. The CDR3 region is CASSFDQGHEQYF. Written as DNA, the CDR3 is TGTGCCAGCAGCTTTGACCAGGGCCACGAGCAGTACTTC.

The CDR3 nucleotides read TGTGCCAGCATGCACAGAGCCGAACATGAAAAACTGTTTTTT. This gives the protein CASMHRAEHEKLFF. The chain carries TRBV6-6 and TRBJ1-4; D unclear. This CDR3 contains 14 residues. The V gene's germline CDR1 is MNHNY and CDR2 SVGAGI (reference sequence). V was cut by 7 bases and J by 6 bases, with 15 bases left in between.

This clone was seen once. The rearrangement joins TRBV5-1 to TRBJ2-7; no clear D gene. Germline V gives CDR1 SGHRS, CDR2 YFSETQ. V gave up 0 bases and J gave up 0 bases, with 10 bases separating them. This CDR3 spans 15 amino acids. CDR3 sequence reads: CASSLALVSSYEQYF. For the CDR3, the DNA is TGCGCCAGCAGCTTGGCTCTGGTCAGCTCCTACGAGCAGTACTTC.

This chain joins TRBV6-5 and TRBJ1-5; no clear D gene. V lost 4 bases, J lost 1 base, and 11 bases lay in between. There are 15 residues in the CDR3. From germline, CDR1 is MNHEY and CDR2 SVGAGI. CDR3 sequence reads: CASSSWEGSNQPQHF. The DNA of the CDR3 is TGTGCCAGCAGTTCCTGGGAGGGAAGCAATCAGCCCCAGCATTTT.

This chain links TRBV30 with TRBJ1-1; D not resolved. CDR3 length: 13 residues. Germline CDR1 is GTSNPN and CDR2 is SVGIG (reference sequence). The V and J ends lost 2 bases and 6 bases respectively, with 13 bases between them. CDR3 in amino acids: CAWSNSRLSEAFF. As DNA, the CDR3 is TGTGCCTGGAGTAACAGCCGATTGTCTGAAGCTTTCTTT.

The chain couples TRBV7-9 to TRBJ2-7; unclear D gene. V gave up 5 bases and J gave up 0 bases, with 11 bases separating them. CDR3 length: 14 residues. Germline V gives CDR1 SEHNR, CDR2 FQNEAQ (reference sequence). The DNA for the CDR3 is TGTGCCAGCAGCGAAACAGCCTACTCCTACGAGCAGTACTTC. Its translation is CASSETAYSYEQYF.

This chain uses TRBV7-8 with TRBJ2-2, with D possibly being TRBD2 (5 bases). Germline CDR1 reads SGHVS; CDR2 reads FQNEAQ. The CDR3 has 14 residues. V was cut by 3 bases and J by 6 bases, with 11 bases left in between. The CDR3 region has the DNA TGTGCCAGCAGCTTGACTCGGGATCCCGGGGAGCTGTTTTTT. This encodes CASSLTRDPGELFF.

This chain joins TRBV18 and TRBJ1-2; TRBD1 matches at 10 bases. Germline V gene data show CDR1 as KGHSH and CDR2 as LQKENI. J was trimmed by 6 bases and V by 8 bases; bases with no gene match: 6. This CDR3 comprises 13 residues. The chain's CDR3 is CASQTGGPDGYTF. The CDR3 coding sequence is TGTGCCAGCCAGACAGGGGGCCCGGATGGCTACACCTTC.

This chain connects TRBV6-6 to TRBJ1-1; tentatively, D is TRBD1 (5 bases). Deletions cut 0 bases from V and 0 bases from J, with 8 bases between. Germline V gene lookup returns CDR1 MNHNY and CDR2 SVGAGI (reference sequence). The CDR3 loop spans 15 amino acids. The CDR3 nucleotides read TGTGCCAGCAGTTACTCGGGGGGAATGAACACTGAAGCTTTCTTT. Amino acids: CASSYSGGMNTEAFF.

This chain joins TRBV6-5 and TRBJ1-1, with D perhaps matching TRBD1 (5 bases). Looked up from germline, CDR1 is MNHEY and CDR2 is SVGAGI. V gave up 3 bases and J gave up 4 bases, with 12 bases separating them. The CDR3 totals 14 residues. CDR3: CASSYKTDGTEAFF. In nucleotides, the CDR3 is TGTGCCAGCAGTTATAAGACAGACGGCACTGAAGCTTTCTTT.

The rearrangement uses TRBV7-2 and TRBJ1-1; D not resolved. The CDR3 contains 15 residues. V was trimmed by 5 bases and J by 4 bases, leaving 17 bases between them. Germline V gene data show CDR1 as SGHTA and CDR2 as FQGNSA. CDR3 nucleotide sequence: TGTGCCAGCAGCCGAACGTTGGGCAGAGGCACTGAAGCTTTCTTT. It codes for CASSRTLGRGTEAFF.

The chain couples TRBV9 to TRBJ2-1; 7 nucleotides match TRBD2. Germline CDR1 and CDR2: SGDLS and YYNGEE. V shed 1 base and J 3 bases; nucleotides not matched to a gene: 7. The CDR3 spans 16 residues. For the CDR3, the DNA is TGTGCCAGCAGCGTATTGGGCGGGGGACTCTACAATGAGCAGTTCTTC. It specifies CASSVLGGGLYNEQFF.